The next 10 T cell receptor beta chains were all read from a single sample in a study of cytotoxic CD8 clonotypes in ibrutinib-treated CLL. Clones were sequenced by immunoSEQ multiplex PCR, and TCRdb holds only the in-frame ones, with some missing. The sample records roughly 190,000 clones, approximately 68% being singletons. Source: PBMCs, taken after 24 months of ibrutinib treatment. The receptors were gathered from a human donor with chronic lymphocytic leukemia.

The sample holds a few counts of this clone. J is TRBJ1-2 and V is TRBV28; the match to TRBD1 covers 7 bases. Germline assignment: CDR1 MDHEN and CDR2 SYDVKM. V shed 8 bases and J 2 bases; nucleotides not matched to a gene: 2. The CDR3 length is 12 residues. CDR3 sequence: CASGRGNYGYTF. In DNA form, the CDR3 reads TGTGCCAGCGGCAGGGGGAACTATGGCTACACCTTC.

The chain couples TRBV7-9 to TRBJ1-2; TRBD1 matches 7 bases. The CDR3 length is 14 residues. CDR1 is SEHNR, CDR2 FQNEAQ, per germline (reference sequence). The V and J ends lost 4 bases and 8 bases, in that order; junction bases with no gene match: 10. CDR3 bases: TGTGCCAGCAGCTCACAAGGGGGCGCGGAAGGCTACACCTTC. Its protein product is CASSSQGGAEGYTF.

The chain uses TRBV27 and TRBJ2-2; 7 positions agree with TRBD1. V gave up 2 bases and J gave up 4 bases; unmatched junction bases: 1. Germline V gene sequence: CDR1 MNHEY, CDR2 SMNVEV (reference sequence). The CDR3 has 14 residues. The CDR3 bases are TGTGCCAGCAGTTTAGGGACAGCCACCGGGGAGCTGTTTTTT. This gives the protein CASSLGTATGELFF.

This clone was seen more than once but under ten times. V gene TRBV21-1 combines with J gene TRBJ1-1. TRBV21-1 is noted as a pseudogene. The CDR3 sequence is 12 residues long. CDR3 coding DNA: TGTGCCAGCAGCATGGGGAACACTGAAGCTTTCTTT. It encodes CASSMGNTEAFF.

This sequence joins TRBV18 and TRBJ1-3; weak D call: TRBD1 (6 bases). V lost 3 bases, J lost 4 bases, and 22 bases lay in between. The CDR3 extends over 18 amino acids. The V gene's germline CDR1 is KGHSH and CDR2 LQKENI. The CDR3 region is CASSPTDRPGLWGNTIYF. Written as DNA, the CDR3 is TGTGCCAGCTCACCGACCGACAGGCCGGGGCTCTGGGGAAACACCATATATTTT.

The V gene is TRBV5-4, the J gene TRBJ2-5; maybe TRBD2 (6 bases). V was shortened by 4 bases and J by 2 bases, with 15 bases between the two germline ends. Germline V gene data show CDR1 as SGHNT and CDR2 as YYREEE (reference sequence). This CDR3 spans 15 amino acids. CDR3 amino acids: CASSQDWRVQETQYF. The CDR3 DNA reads TGTGCCAGCAGCCAAGATTGGAGGGTTCAAGAGACCCAGTACTTC.

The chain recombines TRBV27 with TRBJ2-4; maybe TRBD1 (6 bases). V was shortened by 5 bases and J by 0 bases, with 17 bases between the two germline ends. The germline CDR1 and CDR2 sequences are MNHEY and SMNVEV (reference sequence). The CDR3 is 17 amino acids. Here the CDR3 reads CASSKKYRVVAKNIQYF. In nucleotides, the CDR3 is TGTGCCAGCAGTAAAAAATACAGGGTCGTAGCCAAAAACATTCAGTACTTC.

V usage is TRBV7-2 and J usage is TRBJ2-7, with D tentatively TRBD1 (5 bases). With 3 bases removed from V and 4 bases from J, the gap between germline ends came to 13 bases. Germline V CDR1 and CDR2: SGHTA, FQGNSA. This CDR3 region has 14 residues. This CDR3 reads CASSFGHGSYEQYF. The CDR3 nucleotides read TGTGCCAGCAGCTTTGGACACGGGTCATACGAGCAGTACTTC.

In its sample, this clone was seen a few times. CDR3 nucleotide sequence: TGCGCCAGCAGTGGCGGACAGGCGAACACTGAAGCTTTCTTT. This gives the protein CASSGGQANTEAFF. V and J are TRBV5-1 and TRBJ1-1; the match to TRBD1 covers 7 bases. Germline CDR1 and CDR2: SGHRS and YFSETQ. CDR3 length equals 14 residues. Losses at the gene ends were 5 bases for V and 1 base for J; bases not matched to a gene: 5.

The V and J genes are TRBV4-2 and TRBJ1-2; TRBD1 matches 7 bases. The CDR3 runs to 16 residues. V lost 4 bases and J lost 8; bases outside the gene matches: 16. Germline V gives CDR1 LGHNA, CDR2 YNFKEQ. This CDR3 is CASSPARLGGAKGYTF. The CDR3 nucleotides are TGTGCCAGCAGCCCCGCGAGGTTAGGGGGCGCGAAAGGCTACACCTTC.